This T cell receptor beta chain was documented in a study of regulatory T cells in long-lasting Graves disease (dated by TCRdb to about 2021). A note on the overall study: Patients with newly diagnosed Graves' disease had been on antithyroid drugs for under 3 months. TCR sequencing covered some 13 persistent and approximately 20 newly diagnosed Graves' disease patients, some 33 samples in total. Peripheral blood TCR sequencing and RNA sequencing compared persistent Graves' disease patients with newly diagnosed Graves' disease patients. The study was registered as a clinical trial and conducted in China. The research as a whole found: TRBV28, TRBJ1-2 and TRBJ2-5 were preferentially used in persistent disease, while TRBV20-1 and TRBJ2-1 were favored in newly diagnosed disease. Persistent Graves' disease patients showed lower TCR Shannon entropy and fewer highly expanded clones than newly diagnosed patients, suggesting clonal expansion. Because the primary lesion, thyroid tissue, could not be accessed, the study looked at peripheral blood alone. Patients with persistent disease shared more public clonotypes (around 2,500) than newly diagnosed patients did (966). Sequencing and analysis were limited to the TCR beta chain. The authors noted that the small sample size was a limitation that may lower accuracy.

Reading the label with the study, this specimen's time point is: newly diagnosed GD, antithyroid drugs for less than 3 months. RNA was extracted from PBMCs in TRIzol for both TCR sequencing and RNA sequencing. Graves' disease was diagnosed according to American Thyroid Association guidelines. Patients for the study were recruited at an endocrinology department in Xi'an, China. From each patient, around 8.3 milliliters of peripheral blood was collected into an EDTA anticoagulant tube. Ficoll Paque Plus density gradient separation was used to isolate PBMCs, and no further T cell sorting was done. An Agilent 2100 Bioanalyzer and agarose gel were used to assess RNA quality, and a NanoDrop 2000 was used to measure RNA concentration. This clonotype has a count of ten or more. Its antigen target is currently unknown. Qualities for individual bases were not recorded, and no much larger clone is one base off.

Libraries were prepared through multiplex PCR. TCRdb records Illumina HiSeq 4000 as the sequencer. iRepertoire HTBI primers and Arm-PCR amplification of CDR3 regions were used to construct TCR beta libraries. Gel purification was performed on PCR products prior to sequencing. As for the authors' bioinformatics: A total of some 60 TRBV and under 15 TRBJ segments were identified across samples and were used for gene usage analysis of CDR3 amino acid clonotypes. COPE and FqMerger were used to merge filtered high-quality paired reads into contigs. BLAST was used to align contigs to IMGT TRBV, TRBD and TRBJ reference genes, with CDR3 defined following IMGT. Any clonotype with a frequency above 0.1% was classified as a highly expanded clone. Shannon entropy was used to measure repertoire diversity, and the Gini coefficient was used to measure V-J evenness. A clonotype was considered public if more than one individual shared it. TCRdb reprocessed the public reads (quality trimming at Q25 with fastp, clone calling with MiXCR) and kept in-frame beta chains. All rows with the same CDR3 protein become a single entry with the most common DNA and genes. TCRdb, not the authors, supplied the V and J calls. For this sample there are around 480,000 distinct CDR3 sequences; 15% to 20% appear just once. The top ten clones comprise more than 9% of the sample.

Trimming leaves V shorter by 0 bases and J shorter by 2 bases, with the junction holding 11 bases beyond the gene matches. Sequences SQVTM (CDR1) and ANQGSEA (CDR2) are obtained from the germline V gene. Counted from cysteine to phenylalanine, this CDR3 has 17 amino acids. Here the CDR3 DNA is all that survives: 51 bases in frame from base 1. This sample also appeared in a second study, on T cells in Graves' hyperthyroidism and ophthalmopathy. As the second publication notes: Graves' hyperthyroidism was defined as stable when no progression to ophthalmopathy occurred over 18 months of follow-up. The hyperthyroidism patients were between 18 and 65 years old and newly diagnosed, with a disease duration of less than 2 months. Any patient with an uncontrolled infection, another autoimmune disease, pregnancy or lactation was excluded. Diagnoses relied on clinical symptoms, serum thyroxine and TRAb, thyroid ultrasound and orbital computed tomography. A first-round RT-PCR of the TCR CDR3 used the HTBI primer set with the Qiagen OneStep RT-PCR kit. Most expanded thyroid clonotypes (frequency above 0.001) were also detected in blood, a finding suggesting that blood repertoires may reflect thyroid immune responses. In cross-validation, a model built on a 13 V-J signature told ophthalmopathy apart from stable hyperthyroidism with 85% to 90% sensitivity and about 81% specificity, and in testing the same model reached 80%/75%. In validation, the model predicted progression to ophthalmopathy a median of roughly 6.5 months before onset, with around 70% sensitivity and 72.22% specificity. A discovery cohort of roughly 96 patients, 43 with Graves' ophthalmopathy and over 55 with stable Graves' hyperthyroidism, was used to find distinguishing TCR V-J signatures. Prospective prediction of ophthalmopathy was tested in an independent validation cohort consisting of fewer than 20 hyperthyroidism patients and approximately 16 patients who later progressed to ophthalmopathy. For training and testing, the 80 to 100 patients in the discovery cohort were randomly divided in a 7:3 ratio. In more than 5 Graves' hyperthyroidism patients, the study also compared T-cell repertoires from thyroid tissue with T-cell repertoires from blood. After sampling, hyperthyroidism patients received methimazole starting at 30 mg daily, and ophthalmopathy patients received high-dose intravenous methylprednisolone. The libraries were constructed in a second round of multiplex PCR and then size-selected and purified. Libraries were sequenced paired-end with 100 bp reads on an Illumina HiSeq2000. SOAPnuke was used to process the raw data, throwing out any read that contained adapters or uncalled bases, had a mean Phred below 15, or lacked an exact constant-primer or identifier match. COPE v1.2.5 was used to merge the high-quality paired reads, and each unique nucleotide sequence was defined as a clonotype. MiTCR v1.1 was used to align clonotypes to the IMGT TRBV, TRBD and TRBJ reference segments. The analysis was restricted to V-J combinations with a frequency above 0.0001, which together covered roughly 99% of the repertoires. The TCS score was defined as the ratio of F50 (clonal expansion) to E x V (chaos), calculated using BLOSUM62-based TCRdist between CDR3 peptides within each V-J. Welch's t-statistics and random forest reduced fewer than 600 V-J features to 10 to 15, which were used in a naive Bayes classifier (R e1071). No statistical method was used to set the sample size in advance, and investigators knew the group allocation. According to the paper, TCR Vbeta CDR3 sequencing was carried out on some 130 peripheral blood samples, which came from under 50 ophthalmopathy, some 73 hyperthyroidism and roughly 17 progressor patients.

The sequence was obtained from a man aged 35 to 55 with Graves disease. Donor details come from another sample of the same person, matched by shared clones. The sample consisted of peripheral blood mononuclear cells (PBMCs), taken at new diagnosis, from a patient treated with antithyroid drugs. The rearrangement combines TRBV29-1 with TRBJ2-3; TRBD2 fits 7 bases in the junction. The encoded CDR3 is CSVEDVRLAGPTDTQYF. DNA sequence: TGCAGCGTTGAAGATGTGAGACTAGCCGGGCCCACAGATACGCAGTATTTT.